Each of the 25 T cell receptor beta chains below was sequenced from the same sample in a study of monozygotic twins with inflammatory bowel disease. TCRdb re-called the 5' RACE reads, yielding one record per CDR3 amino acid sequence without DNA. The sample has approximately 330,000 distinct CDR3 sequences. The sequenced material came from blood. The receptors here all came from a human donor with ulcerative colitis or Crohn's disease, or a healthy co-twin of an affected twin (not recorded which).

The V and J genes are TRBV29-1 and TRBJ2-5; the TCRdb call, TRBD1, lacks DNA for checking. Germline CDR1 reads SQVTM; CDR2 reads ANQGSEA. This CDR3 is 12 amino acids long. CDR3 sequence reads: CSVTAGGETQYF.

This chain uses TRBV20-1 with TRBJ2-7; the TRBD1 assignment by TCRdb is unverifiable without DNA. The CDR3 sequence is 16 residues long. Germline values: CDR1 DFQATT, CDR2 SNEGSKA (reference sequence). This chain's CDR3 is CSAANPGRGRAYEQYF.

The CDR3 sequence: CSARDPRAGAITGELFF. The V call is TRBV20-1, the J call TRBJ2-2; TCRdb's D call, TRBD2, is unchecked because there is no DNA. Per the germline V gene, CDR1 is DFQATT and CDR2 is SNEGSKA (reference sequence). The CDR3 runs 17 residues.

The J gene is TRBJ2-5, the V gene TRBV9; without DNA, the TCRdb call of TRBD1 cannot be checked. The CDR3 is 15 residues long. Germline V CDR1 and CDR2: SGDLS, YYNGEE. The CDR3 protein is CASSVAGQGWETQYF.

The chain couples TRBV21-1 to TRBJ1-1; TCRdb lists TRBD1, though no DNA is available to test this call. TRBV21-1 is a listed pseudogene. The CDR3 covers 15 residues. The CDR3 protein is CASSSPPRGMSEAFF.

The chain uses TRBV20-1 and TRBJ1-1. CDR1 is DFQATT, CDR2 SNEGSKA, per germline (reference sequence). CDR3 length equals 13 residues. This CDR3 is CSAPSVENTEAFF.

The rearrangement uses TRBV28 and TRBJ1-5; with no DNA, the TCRdb D assignment of TRBD1 cannot be verified. The germline V gene encodes CDR1 MDHEN and CDR2 SYDVKM. The CDR3 is made up of 18 amino acids. CDR3 amino acids: CASSLRPGAGAYNQPQHF.

This chain's CDR3 is CASSLGPSNYGYTF. The V gene is TRBV7-8, the J gene TRBJ1-2; the TCRdb D gene call, TRBD1, has no DNA to confirm it. Germline loops: CDR1 SGHVS, CDR2 FQNEAQ. The CDR3 contains 14 residues.

The V gene is TRBV12-3 or TRBV12-4, the J gene TRBJ2-1; TCRdb reports TRBD2, a call that lacks DNA to check it against. This CDR3 has 16 amino acids. CDR3 sequence: CASSLAQRDARGEQFF.

J is TRBJ1-4 and V is TRBV28; TCRdb's assignment of TRBD1 cannot be checked, as there is no DNA. The V gene's germline CDR1 is MDHEN and CDR2 SYDVKM. The length of the CDR3 is 15 residues. Here the CDR3 reads CASSPLDRADEKLFF.

This rearrangement joins TRBV19 to TRBJ2-1. This CDR3 is 14 amino acids long. Germline CDR1 and CDR2: LNHDA and SQIVND (reference sequence). CDR3 protein: CASSALEFYNEQFF.

The chain combines TRBV28 with TRBJ2-5; the D call of TRBD1 rests on TCRdb alone, since no DNA is present to check it. The CDR3 has 16 residues. Germline V gives CDR1 MDHEN, CDR2 SYDVKM. The CDR3 spells CASNPVGVRVGETQYF.

The chain recombines TRBV7-9 with TRBJ1-4; TCRdb picks TRBD1, but there is no DNA to check that call. The V gene's germline CDR1 is SEHNR and CDR2 FQNEAQ (reference sequence). The CDR3 contains 16 residues. The CDR3 sequence is CASSLLSSGTNEKLFF.

The chain links TRBV3-1 to TRBJ1-2. The CDR3 runs 14 residues. The germline V gene has CDR1 LGHDT and CDR2 YNNKEL (reference sequence). CDR3 residues: CASSPNGYYMGYTF.

The rearrangement joins TRBV28 to TRBJ2-5; no DNA is available, so the TRBD2 call from TCRdb remains unchecked. Germline V gene sequence: CDR1 MDHEN, CDR2 SYDVKM. This CDR3 is built from 15 residues. The CDR3 spells CASKVLGEGSETQYF.

CDR3 in amino acids: CASSLAGTSEETQYF. The rearrangement uses TRBV11-3 and TRBJ2-5; the D call of TRBD2 rests on TCRdb alone, since no DNA is present to check it. The CDR3 length is 15 residues. The germline V gene has CDR1 SGHNT and CDR2 YENEEA.

This chain links TRBV27 with TRBJ2-1; the D call of TRBD1 rests on TCRdb alone, since no DNA is present to check it. From germline, CDR1 is MNHEY and CDR2 SMNVEV (reference sequence). The CDR3 is 13 amino acids. The CDR3 spells CASSLSGGSVRIF.

This chain uses TRBV30 with TRBJ2-7; TCRdb proposes TRBD1, but this gene call is untestable without DNA. The length of the CDR3 is 13 residues. Germline assignment: CDR1 GTSNPN and CDR2 SVGIG (reference sequence). CDR3 loop: CAWSPDGGYEQYF.

The CDR3 here is CASSESLIFGTGELFF. This chain links TRBV10-2 with TRBJ2-2. The germline gives CDR1 WSHSY, CDR2 SAAADI. This CDR3 contains 16 residues.

This rearrangement joins TRBV28 to TRBJ2-1; the D gene TCRdb calls, TRBD1, cannot be checked with no DNA. The germline CDR1 and CDR2 sequences are MDHEN and SYDVKM. The CDR3 has 15 residues. The CDR3 loop reads CASRTLSGGSNEQFF.

The chain uses TRBV10-2 and TRBJ2-1; the D gene TCRdb calls, TRBD2, cannot be checked with no DNA. The CDR3 contains 15 residues. CDR1 WSHSY and CDR2 SAAADI come from the germline V gene. CDR3: CASRPGLAGFGEQFF.

The J gene is TRBJ2-3, the V gene TRBV7-6; TCRdb selects TRBD2, and the lack of DNA leaves this call unchecked. Germline values: CDR1 SGHVS, CDR2 FNYEAQ. The CDR3 extends over 14 amino acids. Here the CDR3 reads CASSPRTSGATQYF.

This chain's CDR3 is CASSYKWGVALHTQYF. V and J are TRBV6-5 and TRBJ2-3; the TRBD2 assignment by TCRdb is unverifiable without DNA. Germline V gene data show CDR1 as MNHEY and CDR2 as SVGAGI. The CDR3 covers 16 residues.

The chain employs TRBV20-1 and TRBJ1-6; TCRdb names TRBD1, which stays unverified in the absence of DNA. The CDR3 runs to 13 residues. Germline assignment: CDR1 DFQATT and CDR2 SNEGSKA (reference sequence). CDR3 loop: CSAPAPQGALYHF.

The gene calls are TRBV29-1 and TRBJ2-1; TCRdb lists TRBD1, though no DNA is available to test this call. CDR1 and CDR2 (germline): SQVTM, ANQGSEA. This CDR3 spans 13 amino acids. The CDR3 loop reads CSVEGQGLNKQFF.